The 15 T cell receptor beta chains reported below all come from one sample, sequenced in a study of control samples from healthy donors and cancer patients (dated by TCRdb to the early 2020s). Libraries were made using the immunoSEQ multiplex PCR assay. TCRdb re-hosts the immuneACCESS table, in-frame sequences only. Its copies lack some clones; in the studies checked, an unresolved V gene accounts for under half of them, and the cause for the rest is not known. The sample data list 70,000 to 85,000 clones, and 75% to 95% of these were observed just once. Together, the top ten hold 17% of the sample. Specimen: blood. These receptors all come from a man aged 50 to 59 in good health.

V is TRBV7-9 and J is TRBJ2-7, with 7 bases matching TRBD2. Germline values: CDR1 SEHNR, CDR2 FQNEAQ (reference sequence). CDR3 length: 14 amino acids. V lost 5 bases to trimming and J lost 2 bases; unmatched junction nucleotides: 6. The CDR3 DNA reads as TGTGCCAGCAGCCCGGGGGGTCCTACCTACGAGCAGTACTTC. It codes for CASSPGGPTYEQYF.

The J gene is TRBJ2-5, the V gene TRBV5-1; no firm D call. The CDR3 covers 12 residues. With 1 base removed from V and 5 bases from J, the gap between germline ends came to 6 bases. Germline V gives CDR1 SGHRS, CDR2 YFSETQ. CDR3 region: CASSLLHETQYF. For the CDR3, the DNA is TGCGCCAGCAGCTTGCTCCACGAGACCCAGTACTTC.

The chain employs TRBV6-5 and TRBJ1-1, with a tentative D call TRBD1 (5 bases). Trimming removed 0 bases from V and 1 base from J, with 9 bases in between. Germline values: CDR1 MNHEY, CDR2 SVGAGI. This CDR3 comprises 15 residues. CDR3 loop: CASSYSRGPNTEAFF. The CDR3 DNA reads TGTGCCAGCAGTTACTCAAGGGGACCGAACACTGAAGCTTTCTTT.

This sequence joins TRBV7-2 and TRBJ2-4; D remains unclear. Trimming took off 5 bases at V and 3 bases at J, with 14 bases between the two ends. Germline V lookup: CDR1 SGHTA, CDR2 FQGNSA. The CDR3 runs to 15 residues. CDR3 in amino acids: CASSIEPGGKNIQYF. Written as DNA, the CDR3 is TGTGCCAGCAGCATCGAGCCTGGTGGCAAAAACATTCAGTACTTC.

The chain combines TRBV6-2 or TRBV6-3 with TRBJ1-1, with D perhaps TRBD1 (6 bases). From germline, CDR1 is MNHEY and CDR2 SVGEGT. V shed 2 bases and J shed 3 bases, with 10 bases lying between them. The CDR3 consists of 14 residues. CDR3 nucleotides: TGTGCCAGCAGTTACCAGGGGTTTGACACTGAAGCTTTCTTT. Residues: CASSYQGFDTEAFF.

The chain uses TRBV24-1 and TRBJ1-5, with 9 bases that match TRBD1. Germline V gives CDR1 KGHDR, CDR2 SFDVKD. J gave up 2 bases and V 3 bases, and 4 bases lay outside the gene matches. CDR3 length equals 16 residues. CDR3 bases: TGTGCCACCAGTGATCCGGGACAGGGCGGCAATCAGCCCCAGCATTTT. Translating gives CATSDPGQGGNQPQHF.

The rearrangement joins TRBV19 to TRBJ1-6, with D perhaps matching TRBD1 (5 bases). V was cut by 5 bases and J by 10 bases, with 15 bases left in between. The length of the CDR3 is 14 residues. Germline CDR1 LNHDA, CDR2 SQIVND (reference sequence). The CDR3 bases are TGTGCCAGTAGTGTGGCAGGAGCAGGGTCACCCCTCCACTTT. This codes for CASSVAGAGSPLHF.

This rearrangement joins TRBV19 to TRBJ1-2; the match to TRBD1 covers 7 bases. V lost 11 bases to trimming and J lost 6 bases; unmatched junction nucleotides: 15. Germline V gene lookup returns CDR1 LNHDA and CDR2 SQIVND (reference sequence). The CDR3 loop spans 14 amino acids. DNA of the CDR3: TGTGCCTCCCACAGCCAGCACCAGGGGGATGGCTACACCTTC. This translates into CASHSQHQGDGYTF.

The genes are TRBV19 and TRBJ1-6, with TRBD1 as a possible D gene (5 bases). The V gene's germline CDR1 is LNHDA and CDR2 SQIVND (reference sequence). V was trimmed by 5 bases and J by 2 bases, leaving 16 bases between them. The CDR3 extends over 17 amino acids. As DNA, the CDR3 is TGTGCCAGTAGTGACCTGGGGACGAGTACCTATAATTCACCCCTCCACTTT. Protein product: CASSDLGTSTYNSPLHF. The full variable domain, completed using reference TRBV19 and TRBJ1-6, is DGGITQSPKYLFRKEGQNVTLSCEQNLNHDAMYWYRQDPGQGLRLIYYSQIVNDFQKGDIAEGYSVSREKKESFPLTVTSAQKNPTAFYLCASSDLGTSTYNSPLHFGNGTRLTVT.

The chain has TRBV18 and TRBJ1-4; D remains unclear. Germline lookup yields CDR1 KGHSH and CDR2 LQKENI. Trimming removed 8 bases from V and 2 bases from J, with 9 bases in between. The CDR3 loop spans 13 amino acids. The CDR3 spells CASNYGTNEKLFF. CDR3 DNA: TGTGCCAGCAATTATGGTACTAATGAAAAACTGTTTTTT.

This clone appeared a few times. The genes are TRBV30 and TRBJ1-3; D gene unclear. The CDR3 is 12 amino acids. Trimming left V 3 bases short and J 2 bases short, with 5 bases between. Germline V CDR1 and CDR2: GTSNPN, SVGIG (reference sequence). Written as DNA, the CDR3 is TGTGCCTGGAGAAGGCCTGGAAACACCATATATTTT. Translated: CAWRRPGNTIYF.

The genes are TRBV6-4 and TRBJ1-5; D gene unclear. Germline CDR1 is MRHNA and CDR2 is SNTAGT. The V and J ends lost 4 bases and 0 bases respectively, with 4 bases between them. This CDR3 has 13 residues. This CDR3 is CASSGTSNQPQHF. The CDR3 region has the DNA TGTGCCAGCAGTGGGACTAGCAATCAGCCCCAGCATTTT.

This clone was seen a few times. The chain has TRBV30 and TRBJ1-6; possibly TRBD1 for D (5 bases). V lost 3 bases to trimming and J lost 13 bases, with 16 bases between them. This CDR3 is built from 13 residues. CDR1 and CDR2 from the germline V gene are GTSNPN and SVGIG (reference sequence). The CDR3 bases are TGTGCCTGGAGCCACTCAGGGTCTTATCCCCTCCACTTT. Amino acid sequence: CAWSHSGSYPLHF.

This clone is a singleton in its sample. J is TRBJ1-4 and V is TRBV5-6, with D unclear. The CDR3 is 16 residues long. CDR1 is SGHDT and CDR2 is YYEEEE in the germline V gene. Between the trimmed V and J ends, which lost 2 bases and 0 bases, there was a span of 11 bases. The DNA for the CDR3 is TGTGCCAGCAGCTTATTAGCAGCCTCAACTAATGAAAAACTGTTTTTT. It encodes CASSLLAASTNEKLFF.

The rearrangement uses TRBV4-2 and TRBJ1-1, with D maybe TRBD1 (5 bases). The CDR3 contains 14 residues. V lost 4 bases to trimming and J lost 6 bases, with 15 bases between them. Germline V gene lookup returns CDR1 LGHNA and CDR2 YNFKEQ. CDR3 sequence: CASSLYTGTAEAFF. CDR3 DNA: TGTGCCAGCAGCCTATATACCGGGACCGCTGAAGCTTTCTTT.